Shown below are 6 T cell receptor beta chains from a single sample sequenced in a study of blood T cell repertoires in COVID-19. TCRdb's copy holds only in-frame clones and misses some; the assay was immunoSEQ multiplex PCR. The sample lists about 5,900 clones, roughly 88% seen once, with around 6% in the top ten. Material: peripheral blood. The receptors here all came from a man aged 55 to 70 with acute or convalescent COVID-19.

The chain couples TRBV7-9 to TRBJ2-1; 8 nucleotides match TRBD1. CDR1 SEHNR and CDR2 FQNEAQ come from the germline V gene (reference sequence). Trimming removed 0 bases from V and 14 bases from J; junction bases left unmatched: 0. The CDR3 length is 11 residues. The CDR3 nucleotides read TGTGCCAGCAGCTTAGCGGGACAGGAGTTCTTC. Protein product: CASSLAGQEFF.

This chain links TRBV6-5 with TRBJ2-7; D ambiguous. Trimming removed 8 bases from V and 0 bases from J, with 11 bases in between. The CDR3 covers 13 residues. Germline CDR1 is MNHEY and CDR2 is SVGAGI. CDR3 sequence: CASEPRLSYEQYF. The CDR3 nucleotides are TGTGCCAGCGAACCCAGGCTCTCCTACGAGCAGTACTTC.

This clone was seen only once. V and J are TRBV5-1 and TRBJ1-1, with TRBD1 matching 10 bases. This CDR3 region has 15 residues. The germline V gene has CDR1 SGHRS and CDR2 YFSETQ. J lost 0 bases, V lost 4 bases, and 3 bases had no gene match. CDR3 coding DNA: TGCGCCAGCAGCACCGGACAGGGGGTGAACACTGAAGCTTTCTTT. It yields the protein CASSTGQGVNTEAFF.

This clone has a single count. The rearrangement links TRBV7-2 to TRBJ2-6; D is unresolved. This CDR3 contains 19 residues. Germline CDR1 reads SGHTA; CDR2 reads FQGNSA. V gave up 1 base and J gave up 0 bases, with 16 bases separating them. The CDR3 nucleotides read TGTGCCAGCAGCTTAGTAATAGCCTCTAAGAGCTCTGGGGCCAACGTCCTGACTTTC. It encodes CASSLVIASKSSGANVLTF.

The chain employs TRBV27 and TRBJ2-1, with 9 positions matching TRBD2. CDR1 is MNHEY, CDR2 SMNVEV, per germline (reference sequence). The trim removed 5 bases at V and 6 bases at J, leaving 5 bases unmatched. There are 14 residues in the CDR3. CDR3 loop: CASSIWTSANEQFF. As DNA, the CDR3 is TGTGCCAGCAGTATATGGACTAGCGCCAATGAGCAGTTCTTC.

The rearrangement joins TRBV7-9 to TRBJ2-3, with D perhaps TRBD2 (6 bases). Looked up from germline, CDR1 is SEHNR and CDR2 is FQNEAQ (reference sequence). Trimming removed 1 base from V and 3 bases from J, with 11 bases in between. There are 15 residues in the CDR3. CDR3 DNA sequence: TGTGCCAGCAGCTTAGGGCGGGGCACTACAGATACGCAGTATTTT. The encoded protein is CASSLGRGTTDTQYF.